The next 15 T cell receptor beta chains were all read from a single sample in a study of shared clonotypes between healthy human individuals. Clones were read by immunoSEQ multiplex PCR, and TCRdb kept only the in-frame ones, dropping some. The table includes about half a million clones, 81% detected once. The sequenced sample was PBMCs. Receptors were obtained from a woman in her forties in good health. Some clones in this sample may be carry-over from other donors' samples.

In regard to this clone: The same CDR3 arises from other DNA sequences in this sample as well. The CDR3 coding sequence is TGTGCCACCAGCAGCCCCAGTTCCTACGAGCAGTACTTC. Protein product: CATSSPSSYEQYF. The chain joins TRBV15 to TRBJ2-7; D is unresolved. The V gene's germline CDR1 is LNHNV and CDR2 YYDKDF (reference sequence). The length of the CDR3 is 13 residues. V gave up 3 bases and J gave up 1 base, with 7 bases separating them.

There are a few counts of this clone. The J gene is TRBJ2-3, the V gene TRBV19; 9 bases are a match to TRBD2. Germline V CDR1 and CDR2: LNHDA, SQIVND (reference sequence). Losses at the gene ends were 4 bases for V and 3 bases for J; bases not matched to a gene: 5. CDR3 size: 15 residues. The CDR3 sequence is CASSKVAGATDTQYF. Written as DNA, the CDR3 is TGTGCCAGTAGTAAGGTAGCGGGAGCTACAGATACGCAGTATTTT.

Ten or more counts support this clone. The same CDR3 is also encoded by other DNA sequences in this sample. This rearrangement joins TRBV4-1 to TRBJ2-1; tentatively, D is TRBD2 (6 bases). V was trimmed by 5 bases and J by 0 bases, leaving 14 bases between them. The CDR3 is 16 amino acids. Looked up from germline, CDR1 is MGHRA and CDR2 is YSYEKL. For the CDR3, the DNA is TGCGCCAGCAGCAGTTTCCGGGGGAGCTCCTACAATGAGCAGTTCTTC. It yields the protein CASSSFRGSSYNEQFF.

The chain employs TRBV28 and TRBJ1-1; no reliable D call. Germline CDR1 reads MDHEN; CDR2 reads SYDVKM. This CDR3 comprises 15 residues. The V end was cut by 6 bases, the J end by 1 base, with 15 bases between. In DNA form, the CDR3 reads TGTGCCAGCAGCCCCGGGATCTGGGGGAACACTGAAGCTTTCTTT. Translating it yields CASSPGIWGNTEAFF.

A remark on this clone: A far larger clone is one nucleotide away, so this likely arose from a read error. Other DNA variants within this sample encode the same CDR3. The chain uses TRBV28 and TRBJ2-7; D uncertain. This CDR3 is 13 amino acids long. The germline gives CDR1 MDHEN, CDR2 SYDVKM. The DNA of the CDR3 is TGTGCCAGCAGGGACGTCCTCTCCTACGAGCAGTACTTT. As protein: CASRDVLSYEQYF.

The sample holds one count of this clone. A far larger clone differs by one base, so this is likely a read error. The chain carries TRBV7-9 and TRBJ1-1; a possible D gene is TRBD1 (5 bases). Germline CDR1 reads SEHNR; CDR2 reads FQNEAQ (reference sequence). There are 15 residues in the CDR3. The CDR3 loop reads CASSLDGASYTEALF. The CDR3 DNA sequence: TGTGCCAGCAGCTTAGACGGGGCTTCGTACACTGAAGCTCTCTTT.

V gene TRBV6-5 combines with J gene TRBJ2-1, with TRBD2 as a possible D gene (6 bases). The V gene lost 7 bases and the J gene lost 10 bases, with 20 bases spanning the gap. Germline V lookup: CDR1 MNHEY, CDR2 SVGAGI. This CDR3 has 14 residues. CDR3 amino acids: CASTRGAKTTEQFF. CDR3 sequence (DNA): TGTGCCAGCACCCGCGGGGCCAAGACAACCGAGCAGTTCTTC.

This clone was recorded once. The J gene is TRBJ2-5, the V gene TRBV21-1; the tabulated D call, TRBD2, remains unverified against the DNA. TRBV21-1 is listed as a pseudogene. The CDR3 contains 18 residues. The CDR3 loop reads CASSKVPSGSFSPETQYF. CDR3 in DNA: TGTGCCAGCAGCAAAGTTCCTAGCGGGAGTTTCTCTCCAGAGACCCAGTACTTC.

As concerns this clone: With a much larger clone just one base away, this may be a read error. Other DNA sequences of this sample code for an identical CDR3. The chain uses TRBV6-1 and TRBJ1-3; no definite D call. Germline CDR1 reads MNHNS; CDR2 reads SASEGT. The CDR3 totals 14 residues. Here the CDR3 DNA reads TGTGCCAGCAAGGACGACCGCTCTGGGAACACCATATATTTT. Translated, it gives CASKDDRSGNTIYF.

As for this clone: Since a far larger clone is one base different, this is likely a read error. Different DNA sequences within this sample yield the same CDR3. V and J are TRBV29-1 and TRBJ1-1; possible D gene TRBD1, 5 bases. CDR3 length: 12 residues. CDR1 SQVTM and CDR2 ANQGSEA come from the germline V gene. Trimming cost V 6 bases and J 6 bases, with 14 bases left between them. CDR3 residues: CSVGDGLAEAFF. CDR3 DNA: TGCAGCGTAGGGGACGGCCTGGCTGAAGCTTTCTTT.

This chain joins TRBV19 and TRBJ2-2; no definite D call. CDR1 LNHDA and CDR2 SQIVND come from the germline V gene (reference sequence). The CDR3 is 15 amino acids. With 7 bases removed from V and 0 bases from J, the gap between germline ends came to 12 bases. CDR3 nucleotide sequence: TGTGCCAGTAAAGACCACAGCGCGAACACCGGGGAGCTGTTTTTT. Translating gives CASKDHSANTGELFF.

The table lists this clone with a few counts. The chain links TRBV27 to TRBJ2-5, with TRBD2 identical over 8 bases. The germline gives CDR1 MNHEY, CDR2 SMNVEV (reference sequence). Losses at the gene ends were 3 bases for V and 0 bases for J; bases not matched to a gene: 3. The CDR3 runs 15 residues. The CDR3 loop is CASSFLSGNQETQYF. CDR3 nucleotides: TGTGCCAGCAGTTTCCTTAGCGGGAACCAAGAGACCCAGTACTTC.

This clone has more than one count but fewer than ten. The rearrangement links TRBV7-8 to TRBJ2-5; 7 nucleotides agree with TRBD1. The DNA matches TRBJ2-7 better at its end, which makes the J call doubtful. The germline V gene has CDR1 SGHVS and CDR2 FQNEAQ. The CDR3 covers 14 residues. The CDR3 coding sequence is TGTGCCAGCAGCTTAAACAGGGGTCCCTACGAGCAGTACTTC. This translates into CASSLNRGPYEQYF.

This clone was picked up one time. The chain links TRBV11-2 to TRBJ1-3; TRBD1 matches at 10 bases. The J segment lost 7 bases and the V segment lost 5 bases, leaving 5 bases of the junction unmatched. This CDR3 has 14 amino acids. Germline lookup yields CDR1 SGHAT and CDR2 FQNNGV. CDR3 residues: CASSLGGQGNTIYF. CDR3 bases: TGTGCCAGCAGCCTAGGGGGACAGGGGAACACCATATATTTT.

This chain joins TRBV10-3 and TRBJ2-7, with 8 bases aligning to TRBD1. V dropped 10 bases and J dropped 3; count of bases not matched to a gene: 8. The CDR3 length is 13 residues. Germline V gives CDR1 ENHRY, CDR2 SYGVKD. CDR3 nucleotides: TGTGCCACGACCCCGGACAGGGACTACGAGCAGTACTTC. It specifies CATTPDRDYEQYF.